This TCR beta chain stems from a study of cytomegalovirus exposure and HLA in healthy donors. Study findings and constraints: What a later analysis reportedly showed was that an Asian-associated ancestry cluster had fewer N-insertions than the 666-donor mean. Certain indistinguishable V segments, among them TRBV6-2 and TRBV6-3, were excluded. An analysis done earlier found most TCR beta V segments productive about 87% or about 30% of the time.

On this clone: Its antigen remains unidentified.

Germline CDR1 reads SGHVS; CDR2 reads FNYEAQ. This CDR3 comprises 14 residues. Trimming removed 1 base from V and 11 bases from J, with 12 bases in between. This PCR relied on a set of 60 Vbeta primers and 13 Jbeta primers. Here immunoSEQ multiplex PCR was the method, and the copy in TCRdb shows in-frame clones only, minus some. This table has 95,000 to 150,000 clones, roughly 80% appearing once. The chain combines TRBV7-6 with TRBJ1-6; TRBD1 might be the D (5 bases). Sequencing was carried out using PBMCs. The TCR originated in a female donor in good health and CMV-seropositive. This CDR3 is CASSLGGVETPLHF. The CDR3 DNA is TGTGCCAGCAGCTTAGGGGGGGTTGAGACACCCCTCCACTTT.